This TCR beta chain was sequenced for a study of blood T cells in healthy people across ages. For the study at large: Per two T cells, template switching captured roughly one barcoded beta molecule.

The second PCR ran about 7 to 12 cycles with a sample-barcoded 5' primer and J-beta primers. TCRdb re-derived calls from the 5' RACE reads in MiXCR, one entry per CDR3 protein. This sample has some 1.7 million distinct CDR3 sequences, with approximately 28% found just once. V trimming: 2 bases; J trimming: 8 bases; junction bases outside the gene matches: 10. Looked up from germline, CDR1 is SGHKS and CDR2 is YYEKEE (reference sequence). CDR3 length: 16 amino acids. The sequencing sample was made of blood. The clonotype originates from a woman between 25 and 40 years old in good health. The genes are TRBV5-5 and TRBJ2-1; the match to TRBD1 covers 10 bases. The CDR3 DNA reads TGTGCCAGCAGCTTACGTTGGGGACAGGGGAACGATGAGCAGTTCTTC. As protein: CASSLRWGQGNDEQFF. Filled out from reference TRBV5-5 and TRBJ2-1, the complete variable domain reads DAGVTQSPTHLIKTRGQQVTLRCSPISGHKSVSWYQQVLGQGPQFIFQYYEKEERGRGNFPDRFSARQFPNYSSELNVNALLLGDSALYLCASSLRWGQGNDEQFFGPGTRLTVL.